Each of the 21 T cell receptor beta chains below was sequenced from the same sample in a study of TIL therapy for anti-PD-1-resistant metastatic lung cancer. The time point: pre-treatment sample, taken before nivolumab and TIL therapy. This was the immunoSEQ v3 assay. This table comes from immunoSEQ multiplex PCR, and its TCRdb copy is limited to in-frame clones, with some not included. The sample yields about 21,000 clones, around 76% seen once. This sample comprised blood, obtained at baseline. The receptors shown here come from a person between 25 and 80 years old with non-small cell lung cancer.

The J gene is TRBJ2-7, the V gene TRBV6-5; 7 nucleotides align to TRBD1. This CDR3 has 15 residues. CDR1 is MNHEY and CDR2 is SVGAGI in the germline V gene. J was trimmed by 6 bases and V by 7 bases; bases with no gene match: 15. CDR3 nucleotides: TGTGCCAGCATCAACAGGGGTGGGGCGTTGACCGAGCAGTACTTC. As protein: CASINRGGALTEQYF.

The rearrangement uses TRBV5-1 and TRBJ1-6, with D perhaps TRBD1 (6 bases). This CDR3 comprises 14 residues. Germline assignment: CDR1 SGHRS and CDR2 YFSETQ. Trimming removed 7 bases from V and 5 bases from J, with 13 bases in between. The CDR3 DNA reads as TGCGCCAGCGGGACGGGACAAGATAATTCACCCCTCCACTTT. This gives the protein CASGTGQDNSPLHF.

This clone was seen a single time. The J gene is TRBJ1-2, the V gene TRBV9; D perhaps matches TRBD1 (6 bases). Germline lookup yields CDR1 SGDLS and CDR2 YYNGEE. Trimming pared 1 base from V and 6 bases from J, leaving 13 bases between. The CDR3 spans 14 residues. DNA of the CDR3: TGTGCCAGCAGCGTATCGTCGGGGGCACATGGCTACACCTTC. Its translation: CASSVSSGAHGYTF.

The chain joins TRBV6-6 to TRBJ2-3; no firm D call. Germline lookup yields CDR1 MNHNY and CDR2 SVGAGI (reference sequence). V lost 0 bases, J lost 2 bases, and 6 bases lay in between. The CDR3 covers 14 residues. The CDR3 DNA is TGTGCCAGCAGTTACTCTGAGTTCACAGATACGCAGTATTTT. Amino acid sequence: CASSYSEFTDTQYF.

This clone came up a few times. CDR3 loop: CAWSETGRRNQPQHF. Written as DNA, the CDR3 is TGTGCCTGGAGCGAGACAGGGAGGCGCAATCAGCCCCAGCATTTT. V gene TRBV30 combines with J gene TRBJ1-5, with TRBD1 matching 7 bases. In germline, CDR1 is GTSNPN, CDR2 SVGIG (reference sequence). CDR3 size: 15 residues. J gave up 2 bases and V 3 bases, and 7 bases lay outside the gene matches.

This clone rates as medium-sized (0.01 to 0.1%). The identical CDR3 is also encoded by other nucleotide sequences in the sample. The chain couples TRBV27 to TRBJ2-7; TRBD1 matches at 12 bases. V lost 5 bases to trimming and J lost 0 bases; unmatched junction nucleotides: 5. This CDR3 has 16 residues. Germline CDR1 reads MNHEY; CDR2 reads SMNVEV (reference sequence). The CDR3 loop reads CASSLGDRGLSYEQYF. The CDR3 bases are TGTGCCAGCAGTCTCGGGGACAGGGGGCTCTCCTACGAGCAGTACTTC.

This chain joins TRBV18 and TRBJ1-5, with 8 bases identical to TRBD1. CDR3 length: 17 residues. The germline gives CDR1 KGHSH, CDR2 LQKENI. Germline trimming cut 6 bases from V and 2 bases from J; bases unmatched to any gene: 12. In nucleotides, the CDR3 is TGTGCCAGCTCCCCAAATAACGACAGGGGCCGCAATCAGCCCCAGCATTTT. Translated, it gives CASSPNNDRGRNQPQHF.

The chain recombines TRBV9 with TRBJ1-1, with unresolved D. The CDR3 is 15 amino acids. Germline V gene sequence: CDR1 SGDLS, CDR2 YYNGEE. V was shortened by 2 bases and J by 3 bases, with 14 bases between the two germline ends. The CDR3 DNA sequence: TGTGCCAGCAGCGTTACGGCAAGGTGGGACACTGAAGCTTTCTTT. Its translation: CASSVTARWDTEAFF.

The V gene is TRBV5-4, the J gene TRBJ2-3; 7 nucleotides match TRBD2. Germline V gene lookup returns CDR1 SGHNT and CDR2 YYREEE (reference sequence). V dropped 5 bases and J dropped 0; count of bases not matched to a gene: 3. This CDR3 is built from 14 residues. The CDR3 reads CASRKRGSTDTQYF. As DNA, the CDR3 is TGTGCCAGCAGAAAGCGGGGTAGCACAGATACGCAGTATTTT.

The CDR3 bases are TGCAGCGTTGAGGTCTCTAGCGGGAGCTCCTACAATGAGCAGTTCTTC. Translated, it gives CSVEVSSGSSYNEQFF. The genes are TRBV29-1 and TRBJ2-1; 10 bases are a match to TRBD2. Losses at the gene ends were 3 bases for V and 0 bases for J; bases not matched to a gene: 5. The CDR3 totals 16 residues. CDR1 is SQVTM and CDR2 is ANQGSEA in the germline V gene.

The chain joins TRBV21-1 to TRBJ2-1; the table's D call TRBD1 went unverified against the DNA. TRBV21-1 is annotated as a pseudogene. CDR3 length: 15 residues. CDR3 in DNA: TGTGCCAGCAGTGGACAGCCCGATCTATACAATGAGCAGTTCTTC. Its translation is CASSGQPDLYNEQFF.

This clone has a single count. CDR3 coding DNA: TGTGCCAGCAGCCAAGGACCGAACCTACTAATATACTACGAGCAGTACTTC. As protein: CASSQGPNLLIYYEQYF. The V call is TRBV5-4, the J call TRBJ2-5; D uncertain. The J call is uncertain, as TRBJ2-7 better fits the DNA end. Germline V CDR1 and CDR2: SGHNT, YYREEE (reference sequence). CDR3 size: 17 residues.

The V call is TRBV6-4, the J call TRBJ2-1, with D possibly matching TRBD2 (6 bases). Germline lookup yields CDR1 MRHNA and CDR2 SNTAGT. The CDR3 runs 15 residues. V was cut by 5 bases and J by 4 bases, with 15 bases left in between. CDR3 amino acids: CASSSSGASYNEQFF. The CDR3 DNA sequence: TGTGCCAGCAGTAGTAGCGGAGCCTCTTACAATGAGCAGTTCTTC.

This chain connects TRBV7-2 to TRBJ2-1, with TRBD2 identical over 8 bases. CDR3 length: 16 residues. The V gene's germline CDR1 is SGHTA and CDR2 FQGNSA. V lost 5 bases, J lost 6 bases, and 12 bases stayed unmatched. The CDR3 region has the DNA TGTGCCAGCAGCACCCGGCGGGCGGGAGGTTCCAATGAGCAGTTCTTC. Its translation is CASSTRRAGGSNEQFF.

V and J are TRBV28 and TRBJ1-2; TRBD1 matches at 10 bases. Germline trimming cut 7 bases from V and 4 bases from J; bases unmatched to any gene: 9. This CDR3 comprises 15 residues. The V gene's germline CDR1 is MDHEN and CDR2 SYDVKM. CDR3 coding DNA: TGTGCCAGCACCCCGGGACAGGGGCACTTCTATGGCTACACCTTC. Translating it yields CASTPGQGHFYGYTF.

The chain has TRBV6-6 and TRBJ1-2; a possible D gene is TRBD1 (5 bases). Trimming left V 7 bases short and J 2 bases short, with 14 bases between. There are 14 residues in the CDR3. Germline V gene sequence: CDR1 MNHNY, CDR2 SVGAGI (reference sequence). CDR3 DNA sequence: TGTGCCAGCACCACGGGGGGGGGAAACTATGGCTACACCTTC. Its translation: CASTTGGGNYGYTF.

This chain joins TRBV30 and TRBJ2-1; 9 nucleotides line up with TRBD2. Looked up from germline, CDR1 is GTSNPN and CDR2 is SVGIG (reference sequence). The CDR3 has 15 residues. Trimming removed 0 bases from V and 5 bases from J; junction bases left unmatched: 5. CDR3 nucleotide sequence: TGTGCCTGGAGTGTACCGAGCGGGGGGAACAATGAGCAGTTCTTC. Translating it yields CAWSVPSGGNNEQFF.

This rearrangement joins TRBV5-1 to TRBJ2-5; D is uncertain. TRBJ2-7 matches the DNA end more closely, so the J call is doubtful. Germline V CDR1 and CDR2: SGHRS, YFSETQ. The CDR3 sequence is 14 residues long. In DNA form, the CDR3 reads TGCGCCAGCAGCCTATTGTCCCATTCCTACGAGCAGTACTTC. Translated, it gives CASSLLSHSYEQYF.

This clone was detected only a few times. V is TRBV6-1 and J is TRBJ2-7; 14 nucleotides match TRBD2. The CDR3 is 18 residues long. The germline V gene encodes CDR1 MNHNS and CDR2 SASEGT. V lost 4 bases to trimming and J lost 3 bases; unmatched junction nucleotides: 11. The CDR3, as DNA: TGTGCCAGCAGTGCCGGACTAGCGGGGGGCTTCGCGGTCTACGAGCAGTACTTC. Protein product: CASSAGLAGGFAVYEQYF.

This chain links TRBV27 with TRBJ1-1; no clear D. The germline gives CDR1 MNHEY, CDR2 SMNVEV (reference sequence). This CDR3 is built from 14 residues. The V end lost 3 bases, the J end lost 0 bases, and 8 bases lay between the germline ends. DNA of the CDR3: TGTGCCAGCAGTTTGGGCAGAATGAACACTGAAGCTTTCTTT. Protein sequence: CASSLGRMNTEAFF.

A few counts support this clone. V usage is TRBV4-1 and J usage is TRBJ2-3, with D tentatively TRBD1 (6 bases). V lost 1 base and J lost 6, with 14 bases in between. The CDR3 sequence is 15 residues long. Germline V gene lookup returns CDR1 MGHRA and CDR2 YSYEKL. CDR3 loop: CASSQVNRVDDTQYF. DNA for the CDR3: TGCGCCAGCAGCCAAGTGAACAGGGTAGACGATACGCAGTATTTT.